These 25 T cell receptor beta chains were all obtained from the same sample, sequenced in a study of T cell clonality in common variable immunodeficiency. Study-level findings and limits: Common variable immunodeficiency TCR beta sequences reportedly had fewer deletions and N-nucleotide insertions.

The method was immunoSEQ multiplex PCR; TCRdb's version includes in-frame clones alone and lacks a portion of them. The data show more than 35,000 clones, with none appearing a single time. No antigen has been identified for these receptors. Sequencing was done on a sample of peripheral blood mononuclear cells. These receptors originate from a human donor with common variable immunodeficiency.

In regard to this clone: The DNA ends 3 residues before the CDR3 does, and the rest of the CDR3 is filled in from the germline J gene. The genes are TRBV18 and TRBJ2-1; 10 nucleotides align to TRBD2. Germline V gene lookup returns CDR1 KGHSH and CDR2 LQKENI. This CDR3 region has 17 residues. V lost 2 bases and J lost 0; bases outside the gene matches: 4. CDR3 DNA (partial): TGTGCCAGCTCACCATCGGCTAGCGGGAGCTCCTACAATGAG. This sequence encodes CASSPSASGSSYNE. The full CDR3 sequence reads CASSPSASGSSYNEQFF.

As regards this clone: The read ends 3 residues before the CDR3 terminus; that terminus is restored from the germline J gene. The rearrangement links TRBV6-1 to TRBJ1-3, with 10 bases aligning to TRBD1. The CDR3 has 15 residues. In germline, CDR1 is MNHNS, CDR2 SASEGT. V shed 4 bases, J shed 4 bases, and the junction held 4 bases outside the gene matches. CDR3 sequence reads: CASSGGTGVGNTIYF. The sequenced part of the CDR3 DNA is TGTGCCAGCAGTGGAGGGACAGGGGTAGGAAACACC.

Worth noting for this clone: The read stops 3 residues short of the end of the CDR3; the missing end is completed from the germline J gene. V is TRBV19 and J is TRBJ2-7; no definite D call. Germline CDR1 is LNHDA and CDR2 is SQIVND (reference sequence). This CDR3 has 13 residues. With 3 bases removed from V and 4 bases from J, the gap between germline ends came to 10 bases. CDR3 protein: CASSIGGRYEQYF. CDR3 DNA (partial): TGTGCCAGTAGTATCGGCGGCAGATACGAG.

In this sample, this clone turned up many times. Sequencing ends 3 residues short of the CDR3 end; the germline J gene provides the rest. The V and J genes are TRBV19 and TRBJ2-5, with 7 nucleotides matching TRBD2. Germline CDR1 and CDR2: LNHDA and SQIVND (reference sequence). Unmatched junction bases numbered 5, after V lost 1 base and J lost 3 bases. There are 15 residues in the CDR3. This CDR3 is CASSIAQAGEETQYF. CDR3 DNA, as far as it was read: TGTGCCAGTAGTATAGCTCAGGCGGGAGAAGAGACC.

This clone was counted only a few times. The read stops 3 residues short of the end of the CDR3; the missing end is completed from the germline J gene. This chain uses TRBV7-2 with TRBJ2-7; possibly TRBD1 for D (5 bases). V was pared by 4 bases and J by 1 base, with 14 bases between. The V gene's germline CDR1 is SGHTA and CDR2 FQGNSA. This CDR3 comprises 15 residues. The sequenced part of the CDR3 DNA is TGTGCCAGCAGCTCTTCCTGGGGCCAGTCCTACGAG. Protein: CASSSSWGQSYE. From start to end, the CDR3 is CASSSSWGQSYEQYF.

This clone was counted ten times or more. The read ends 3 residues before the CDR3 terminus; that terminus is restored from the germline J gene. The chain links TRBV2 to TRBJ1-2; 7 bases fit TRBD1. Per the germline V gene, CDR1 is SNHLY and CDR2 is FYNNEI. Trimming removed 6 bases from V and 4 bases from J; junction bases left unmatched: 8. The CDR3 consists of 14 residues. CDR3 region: CASSGGGYSYGYTF. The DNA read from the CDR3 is TGTGCCAGCAGCGGAGGGGGCTACAGCTATGGC.

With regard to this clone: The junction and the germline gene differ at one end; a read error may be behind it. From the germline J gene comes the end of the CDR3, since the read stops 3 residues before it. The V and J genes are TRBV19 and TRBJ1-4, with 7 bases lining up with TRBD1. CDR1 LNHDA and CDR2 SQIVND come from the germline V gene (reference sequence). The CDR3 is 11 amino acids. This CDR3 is CASRIGQELFF. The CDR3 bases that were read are TGTGCCAGTAGGATAGGACAGGAA.

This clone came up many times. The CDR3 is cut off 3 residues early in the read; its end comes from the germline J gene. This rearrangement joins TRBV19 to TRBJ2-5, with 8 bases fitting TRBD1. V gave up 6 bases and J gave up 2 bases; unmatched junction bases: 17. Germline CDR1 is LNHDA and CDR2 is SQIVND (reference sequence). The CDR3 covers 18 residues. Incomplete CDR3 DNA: TGTGCCAGTAGCAGGACAGGGATTGGCGAGAACATTCAAGAGACC. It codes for CASSRTGIGENIQET. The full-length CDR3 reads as CASSRTGIGENIQETQYF.

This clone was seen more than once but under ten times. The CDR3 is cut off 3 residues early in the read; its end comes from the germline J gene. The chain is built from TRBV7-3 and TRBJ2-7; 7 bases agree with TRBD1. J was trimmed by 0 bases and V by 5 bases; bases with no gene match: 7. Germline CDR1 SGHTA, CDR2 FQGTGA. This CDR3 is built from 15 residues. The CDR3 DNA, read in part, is TGTGCCAGCAGCCGAGACAGGGCGAGCTCCTACGAG. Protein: CASSRDRASSYE. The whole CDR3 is CASSRDRASSYEQYF.

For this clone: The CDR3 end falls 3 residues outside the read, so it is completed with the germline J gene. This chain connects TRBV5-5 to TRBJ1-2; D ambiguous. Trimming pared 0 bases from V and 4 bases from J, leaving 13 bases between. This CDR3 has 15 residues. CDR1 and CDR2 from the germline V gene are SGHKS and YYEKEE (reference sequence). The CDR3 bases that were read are TGTGCCAGCAGCTTGGAAGAATTCGGGGTCTATGGC. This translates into CASSLEEFGVYG. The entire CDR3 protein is CASSLEEFGVYGYTF.

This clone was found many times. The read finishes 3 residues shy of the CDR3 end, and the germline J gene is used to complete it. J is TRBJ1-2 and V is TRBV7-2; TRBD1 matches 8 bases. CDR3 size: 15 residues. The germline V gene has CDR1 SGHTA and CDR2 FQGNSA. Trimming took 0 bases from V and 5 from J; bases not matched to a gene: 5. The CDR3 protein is CASSLAGQGGYGYTF. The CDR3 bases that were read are TGTGCCAGCAGCTTAGCAGGACAGGGAGGATATGGC.

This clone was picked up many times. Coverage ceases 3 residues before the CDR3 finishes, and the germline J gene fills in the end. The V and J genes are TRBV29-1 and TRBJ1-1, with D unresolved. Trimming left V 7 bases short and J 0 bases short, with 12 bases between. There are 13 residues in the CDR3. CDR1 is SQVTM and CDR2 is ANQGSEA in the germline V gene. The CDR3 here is CSGNRDLNTEAFF. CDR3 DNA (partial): TGCAGCGGTAACAGAGATCTGAACACTGAA.

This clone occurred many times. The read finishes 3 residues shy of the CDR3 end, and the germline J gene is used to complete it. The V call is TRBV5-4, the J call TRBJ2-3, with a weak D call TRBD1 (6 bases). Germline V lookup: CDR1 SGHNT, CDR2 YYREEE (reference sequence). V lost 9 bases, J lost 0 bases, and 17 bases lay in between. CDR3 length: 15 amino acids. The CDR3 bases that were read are TGTGCCACGAACCCAGGGGCAACTAGCACAGATACG. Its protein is CATNPGATSTDT. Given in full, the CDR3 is CATNPGATSTDTQYF.

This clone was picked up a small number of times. The CDR3 is CASRASANTDTQYF. The sequenced CDR3 bases are TGTGCCAGCAGGGCTAGCGCAAACACAGATACG. This sequence joins TRBV7-9 and TRBJ2-3; D may be TRBD2 (6 bases). The read finishes 3 residues shy of the CDR3 end, and the germline J gene is used to complete it. This CDR3 is built from 14 residues. Trimming removed 6 bases from V and 2 bases from J, with 12 bases in between. Germline lookup yields CDR1 SEHNR and CDR2 FQNEAQ (reference sequence).

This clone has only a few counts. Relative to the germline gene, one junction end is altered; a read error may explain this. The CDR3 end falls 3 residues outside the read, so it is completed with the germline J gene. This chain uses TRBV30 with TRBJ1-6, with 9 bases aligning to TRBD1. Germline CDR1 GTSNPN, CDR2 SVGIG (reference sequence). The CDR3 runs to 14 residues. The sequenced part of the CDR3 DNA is TGTGCCTGGAGTGTCGGGACAGGGAATTCAACC. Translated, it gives CAWSVGTGNST. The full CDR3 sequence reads CAWSVGTGNSTLHF.

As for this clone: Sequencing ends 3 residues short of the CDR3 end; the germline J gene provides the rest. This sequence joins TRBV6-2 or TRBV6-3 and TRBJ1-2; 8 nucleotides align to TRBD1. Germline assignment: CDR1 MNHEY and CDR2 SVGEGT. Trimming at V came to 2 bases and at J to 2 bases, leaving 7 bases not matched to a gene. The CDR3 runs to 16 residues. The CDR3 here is CASSYRADRENYGYTF. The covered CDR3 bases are TGTGCCAGCAGTTACCGCGCGGACAGGGAAAACTATGGC.

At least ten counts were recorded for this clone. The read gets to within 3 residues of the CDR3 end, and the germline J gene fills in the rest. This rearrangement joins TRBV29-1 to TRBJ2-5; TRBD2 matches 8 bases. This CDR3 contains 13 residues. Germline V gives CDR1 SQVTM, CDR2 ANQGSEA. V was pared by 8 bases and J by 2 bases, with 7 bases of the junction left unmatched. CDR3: CSSHRGGQETQYF. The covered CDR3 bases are TGCAGCAGCCATCGGGGGGGGCAAGAGACC.

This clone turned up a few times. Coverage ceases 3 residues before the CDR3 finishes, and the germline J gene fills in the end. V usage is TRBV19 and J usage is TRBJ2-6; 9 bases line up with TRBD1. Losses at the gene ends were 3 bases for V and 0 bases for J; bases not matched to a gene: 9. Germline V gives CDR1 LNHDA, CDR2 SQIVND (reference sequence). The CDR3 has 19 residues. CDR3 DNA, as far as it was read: TGTGCCAGTAGTATTAGGGGGACAGGGTATTCCTCTGGGGCCAACGTC. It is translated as CASSIRGTGYSSGANV. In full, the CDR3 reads CASSIRGTGYSSGANVLTF. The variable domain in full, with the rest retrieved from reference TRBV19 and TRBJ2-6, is DGGITQSPKYLFRKEGQNVTLSCEQNLNHDAMYWYRQDPGQGLRLIYYSQIVNDFQKGDIAEGYSVSREKKESFPLTVTSAQKNPTAFYLCASSIRGTGYSSGANVLTFGAGSRLTVL.

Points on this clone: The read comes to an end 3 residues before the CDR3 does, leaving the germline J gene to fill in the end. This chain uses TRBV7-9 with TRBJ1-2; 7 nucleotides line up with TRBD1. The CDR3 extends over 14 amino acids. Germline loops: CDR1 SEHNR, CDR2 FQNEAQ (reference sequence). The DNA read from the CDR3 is TGTGCCAGCAGCTTAGGCCGAGTACAGGGGGGC. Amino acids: CASSLGRVQGG. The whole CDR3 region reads CASSLGRVQGGYTF.

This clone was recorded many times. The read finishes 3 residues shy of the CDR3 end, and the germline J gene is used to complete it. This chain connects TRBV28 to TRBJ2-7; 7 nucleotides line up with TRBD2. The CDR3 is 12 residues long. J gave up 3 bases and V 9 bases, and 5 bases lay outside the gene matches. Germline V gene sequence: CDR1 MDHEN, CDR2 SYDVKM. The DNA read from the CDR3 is TGTGCCAGTGTGCGGGAGCGCTACGAG. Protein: CASVRERYE. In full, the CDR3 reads CASVRERYEQYF.

The CDR3 spells CASSRDRAKAEAFF. CDR3 bases read: TGTGCCAGCAGCCGTGACAGGGCGAAGGCTGAA. The rearrangement uses TRBV7-2 and TRBJ1-1, with 7 bases aligning to TRBD1. Read sequence stops 3 residues before the CDR3 end, and the germline J gene provides the missing end. CDR1 is SGHTA, CDR2 FQGNSA, per germline. This CDR3 has 14 amino acids. J gave up 6 bases and V 5 bases, and 9 bases lay outside the gene matches.

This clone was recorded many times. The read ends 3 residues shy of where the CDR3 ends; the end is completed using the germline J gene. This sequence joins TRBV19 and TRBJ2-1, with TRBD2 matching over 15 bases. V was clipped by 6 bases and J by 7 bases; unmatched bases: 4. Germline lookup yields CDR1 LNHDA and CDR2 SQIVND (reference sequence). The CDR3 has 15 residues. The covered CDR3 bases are TGTGCCAGTAGAGGGGGACTAGCGGGAGGTAATGAG. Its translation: CASRGGLAGGNE. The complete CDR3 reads CASRGGLAGGNEQFF.

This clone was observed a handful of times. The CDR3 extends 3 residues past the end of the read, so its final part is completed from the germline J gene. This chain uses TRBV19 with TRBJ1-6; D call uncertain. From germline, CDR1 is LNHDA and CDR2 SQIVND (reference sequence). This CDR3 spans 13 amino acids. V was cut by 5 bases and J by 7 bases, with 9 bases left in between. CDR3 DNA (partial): TGTGCCAGTAGTCCCTTCGCGAATTCACCC. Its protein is CASSPFANSP. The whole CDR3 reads CASSPFANSPLHF.

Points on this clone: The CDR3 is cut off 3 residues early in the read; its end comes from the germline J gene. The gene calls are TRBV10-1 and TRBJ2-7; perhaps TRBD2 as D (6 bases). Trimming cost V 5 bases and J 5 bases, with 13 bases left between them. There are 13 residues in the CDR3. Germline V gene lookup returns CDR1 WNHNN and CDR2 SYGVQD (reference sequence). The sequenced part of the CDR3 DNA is TGCGCCAGCAGTCCCCCGGGGGTCAACGAG. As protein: CASSPPGVNE. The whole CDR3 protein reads CASSPPGVNEQYF.

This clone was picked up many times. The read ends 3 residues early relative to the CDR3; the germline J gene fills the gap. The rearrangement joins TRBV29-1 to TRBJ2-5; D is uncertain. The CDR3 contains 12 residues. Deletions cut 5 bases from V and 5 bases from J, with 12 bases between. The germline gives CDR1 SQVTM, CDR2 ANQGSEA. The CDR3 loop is CSVLGFLETQYF. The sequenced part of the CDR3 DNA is TGCAGCGTTTTGGGCTTCTTGGAGACC.